This T cell receptor beta chain was identified during a study of blood T cell repertoires in COVID-19. Study in general: The analysed material was cDNA or gDNA that came from T cells, B-cell-depleted T cells, or PBMCs.

In the original processing: Reference gene primer amplification in the assay estimated nucleated cell counts. Libraries were prepared by immunoSEQ multiplex PCR; TCRdb keeps only in-frame clonotypes and omits some of them. V, J and clone size are taken as reported in that table, and D and trimming were inferred from the DNA itself. The sample contains 200,000 to 250,000 clones, about 84% of which appear only once. One Seattle source followed patients from active infection through their disease course. The V segment lost 6 bases and the J segment 5 bases; nucleotides outside the gene matches: 2. The germline gives CDR1 MDHEN, CDR2 SYDVKM. The CDR3 has 12 residues. The table lists this clone with a count of one.

The sequence came from a woman older than 75 with COVID-19, enrolled during active disease. The rearrangement links TRBV28 to TRBJ1-2, with 8 bases identical to TRBD1. Sequenced input: peripheral blood. Here the CDR3 reads CASRTGGYGYTF. Written as DNA, the CDR3 is TGTGCCAGCAGAACAGGGGGTTATGGCTACACCTTC.